Each of the 28 T cell receptor beta chains below was sequenced from the same sample in a study of T cell responses to AZD1222 COVID-19 vaccine. Sequenced by immunoSEQ multiplex PCR; TCRdb stores in-frame clones only, minus some. The table has over 130,000 clones, around 91% seen once. Material: peripheral blood, obtained on day 0 of AZD1222 vaccination. The receptors were gathered from an adult in good health.

The chain employs TRBV6-5 and TRBJ1-2; a weak D match, TRBD1 (6 bases). The V end lost 6 bases, the J end lost 5 bases, and 13 bases lay between the germline ends. Per germline, CDR1 MNHEY and CDR2 SVGAGI. This CDR3 is built from 13 residues. The DNA of the CDR3 is TGTGCCAGCAGGGACAGCCCTTCTTATGGCTACACCTTC. Translation gives CASRDSPSYGYTF.

The V and J genes are TRBV5-6 and TRBJ1-6; 7 bases are shared with TRBD1. Germline V gene sequence: CDR1 SGHDT, CDR2 YYEEEE. The J segment lost 8 bases and the V segment lost 7 bases, leaving 15 bases of the junction unmatched. The CDR3 is 16 amino acids. The CDR3: CASAKVGTERDSPLHF. The CDR3 region has the DNA TGTGCCAGCGCCAAAGTGGGGACAGAACGAGATTCACCCCTCCACTTT.

The CDR3 here is CASSPQGGSYGYTF. Here the CDR3 DNA reads TGTGCCAGCAGTCCCCAGGGGGGGAGCTATGGCTACACCTTC. V and J are TRBV27 and TRBJ1-2; 7 bases map to TRBD1. The CDR3 loop spans 14 amino acids. Unmatched junction bases numbered 7, after V lost 5 bases and J lost 4 bases. The germline V gene has CDR1 MNHEY and CDR2 SMNVEV (reference sequence).

The genes are TRBV5-1 and TRBJ2-1, with D tentatively TRBD1 (6 bases). CDR3 size: 15 residues. Trimming left V 4 bases short and J 3 bases short, with 14 bases between. Germline V gene sequence: CDR1 SGHRS, CDR2 YFSETQ. CDR3: CASSPQGDRYNEQFF. The CDR3, as DNA: TGCGCCAGCAGCCCACAGGGTGACCGCTACAATGAGCAGTTCTTC.

V gene TRBV24-1 combines with J gene TRBJ2-2; 9 bases align to TRBD2. Per germline, CDR1 KGHDR and CDR2 SFDVKD. Trimming cost V 2 bases and J 6 bases; bases outside gene matches: 6. The CDR3 is made up of 16 amino acids. The CDR3 DNA sequence: TGTGCCACCAGTGATTCCGCGCGGGGGGGCTCCGGGGAGCTGTTTTTT. Its translation is CATSDSARGGSGELFF.

This chain joins TRBV5-1 and TRBJ2-7; 7 nucleotides line up with TRBD2. The CDR3 extends over 15 amino acids. Germline V lookup: CDR1 SGHRS, CDR2 YFSETQ. V was pared by 4 bases and J by 9 bases, with 16 bases of the junction left unmatched. The CDR3 DNA follows: TGCGCCAGCAGCCCGAGGGCGGGAGAGTCCACCCGGCAGTACTTC. Protein: CASSPRAGESTRQYF.

The chain combines TRBV6-2 or TRBV6-3 with TRBJ1-2; TRBD1 agrees at 8 bases. Germline trimming cut 5 bases from V and 4 bases from J; bases unmatched to any gene: 6. CDR3 length: 14 residues. CDR1 and CDR2 (germline): MNHEY, SVGEGT. Written as DNA, the CDR3 is TGTGCCAGCAGTGCTGACAGGGGTCCCTATGGCTACACCTTC. It is translated as CASSADRGPYGYTF.

The V and J genes are TRBV29-1 and TRBJ2-1; TRBD2 agrees at 7 bases. The CDR3 consists of 15 residues. After removal of 7 bases from V and 0 bases from J, the junction contained 9 bases not matched to a gene. Germline CDR1 and CDR2: SQVTM and ANQGSEA. The CDR3 DNA is TGCAGCGCTTCAAGCGGGGTAAGCTCCTACAATGAGCAGTTCTTC. Translating it yields CSASSGVSSYNEQFF.

The genes are TRBV6-4 and TRBJ2-3; 14 positions agree with TRBD2. The trim removed 5 bases at V and 3 bases at J, leaving 4 bases unmatched. The CDR3 totals 16 residues. Germline CDR1 is MRHNA and CDR2 is SNTAGT. CDR3 sequence (DNA): TGTGCCAGCAGTAAGACTAGCGGGAGGGGAACAGATACGCAGTATTTT. Its protein product is CASSKTSGRGTDTQYF.

The rearrangement uses TRBV30 and TRBJ1-5, with no clear D. Between the trimmed V and J ends, which lost 0 bases and 7 bases, there was a span of 10 bases. CDR3 length equals 13 residues. Germline V gives CDR1 GTSNPN, CDR2 SVGIG (reference sequence). CDR3 DNA sequence: TGTGCCTGGAGTGTACAAGTCCAACAGCCCCAGCATTTT. Amino acid sequence: CAWSVQVQQPQHF.

This clone was recorded once. This chain connects TRBV6-1 to TRBJ1-6, with D possibly TRBD1 on 5 matching bases. The CDR3 sequence is 15 residues long. V was trimmed by 0 bases and J by 10 bases, leaving 13 bases between them. Per germline, CDR1 MNHNS and CDR2 SASEGT. CDR3 DNA sequence: TGTGCCAGCAGTGAAGCGCGAGGGGAGAGGTCACCCCTCCACTTT. Protein sequence: CASSEARGERSPLHF.

The gene calls are TRBV4-1 and TRBJ1-4; perhaps TRBD1 as D (6 bases). This CDR3 is 18 amino acids long. Trimming cost V 4 bases and J 0 bases, with 18 bases left between them. Germline V lookup: CDR1 MGHRA, CDR2 YSYEKL. CDR3 sequence: CASSLVTQGLSTNEKLFF. The CDR3 DNA is TGCGCCAGCAGCCTCGTGACACAGGGCCTCTCAACTAATGAAAAACTGTTTTTT.

This clone was observed a few times. CDR3 DNA: TGTGCCAGCAATCCATCTGGGGGAGAGGAGACCCAGTACTTC. Translated, it gives CASNPSGGEETQYF. The V and J genes are TRBV7-9 and TRBJ2-5, with D perhaps TRBD1 or TRBD2 (5 bases each). Trimming removed 7 bases at V and 5 bases at J, with 17 bases between. From germline, CDR1 is SEHNR and CDR2 FQNEAQ (reference sequence). The CDR3 has 14 residues.

The J gene is TRBJ1-2, the V gene TRBV30; weak D call: TRBD1 (5 bases). V lost 0 bases to trimming and J lost 7 bases, with 9 bases between them. Germline CDR1 is GTSNPN and CDR2 is SVGIG (reference sequence). The CDR3 totals 12 residues. The CDR3 region has the DNA TGTGCCTGGAGTGTCGGGGGGTCTGGCTACACCTTC. As protein: CAWSVGGSGYTF.

This clone has more than one count but fewer than ten. The V gene is TRBV12-5, the J gene TRBJ1-2; 11 bases match TRBD1. This CDR3 comprises 13 residues. With V trimmed by 6 bases and J by 7 bases, 4 bases remained unmatched. In germline, CDR1 is LGHNT, CDR2 FRNRAP. This CDR3 reads CASGPDRGPGYTF. As DNA, the CDR3 is TGTGCTAGTGGCCCGGACAGGGGGCCTGGCTACACCTTC. Together with reference TRBV12-5 and TRBJ1-2, the CDR3 gives the full variable domain: DARVTQTPRHKVTEMGQEVTMRCQPILGHNTVFWYRQTMMQGLELLAYFRNRAPLDDSGMPKDRFSAEMPDATLATLKIQPSEPRDSAVYFCASGPDRGPGYTFGSGTRLTVV.

The chain uses TRBV7-9 and TRBJ1-5; D unresolved. This CDR3 region has 15 residues. CDR1 SEHNR and CDR2 FQNEAQ come from the germline V gene (reference sequence). Trimming cost V 3 bases and J 0 bases, with 9 bases left between them. The CDR3 reads CASSFDGVSNQPQHF. DNA for the CDR3: TGTGCCAGCAGCTTTGATGGGGTTAGCAATCAGCCCCAGCATTTT.

The V gene is TRBV14, the J gene TRBJ1-6; perhaps TRBD1 as D (5 bases). Trimming cost V 1 base and J 3 bases, with 19 bases left between them. The CDR3 extends over 19 amino acids. The V gene's germline CDR1 is SGHDN and CDR2 FVKESK. This CDR3 is CASSQGGVGGPYYNSPLHF. The CDR3 coding sequence is TGTGCCAGCAGCCAAGGGGGGGTCGGGGGACCCTACTATAATTCACCCCTCCACTTT.

This chain uses TRBV19 with TRBJ1-5; TRBD1 is a possible D gene (6 bases). Germline-derived CDR1 and CDR2 are LNHDA and SQIVND (reference sequence). With 3 bases removed from V and 5 bases from J, the gap between germline ends came to 14 bases. The CDR3 length is 15 residues. CDR3 sequence reads: CASSISRGADQPQHF. CDR3 sequence (DNA): TGTGCCAGTAGTATTAGTCGGGGGGCCGATCAGCCCCAGCATTTT.

J is TRBJ2-5 and V is TRBV15, with a possible D match to TRBD2 (5 bases). In germline, CDR1 is LNHNV, CDR2 YYDKDF (reference sequence). The CDR3 has 14 residues. Trimming left V 4 bases short and J 5 bases short, with 14 bases between. CDR3 residues: CATSTGREGETQYF. DNA of the CDR3: TGTGCCACCAGCACCGGTCGGGAAGGGGAGACCCAGTACTTC.

In its sample, this clone was seen once. The rearrangement uses TRBV27 and TRBJ2-7, with D perhaps matching TRBD1 (5 bases). Per germline, CDR1 MNHEY and CDR2 SMNVEV (reference sequence). The CDR3 covers 14 residues. The V gene lost 6 bases and the J gene lost 3 bases, with 15 bases spanning the gap. The CDR3 DNA follows: TGTGCCAGCAGCCTCGGCCGCAGGGACTACGAGCAGTACTTC. As protein: CASSLGRRDYEQYF.

The chain recombines TRBV6-5 with TRBJ2-7; TRBD1 or TRBD2 may be the D gene (5 bases each). Trimming took 4 bases from V and 6 from J, leaving 16 bases between them. CDR3 length: 14 amino acids. Germline CDR1 and CDR2: MNHEY and SVGAGI. The CDR3 region is CASSFDWGLAEQYF. DNA for the CDR3: TGTGCCAGCAGTTTTGACTGGGGGTTGGCCGAGCAGTACTTC.

The V gene is TRBV20-1, the J gene TRBJ2-2; no definite D call. The CDR3 is 11 residues long. Trimming stripped 7 bases from V and 11 bases from J, with 14 bases between. Germline V gives CDR1 DFQATT, CDR2 SNEGSKA (reference sequence). The CDR3 sequence: CSVLRDLELFF. CDR3 sequence (DNA): TGCAGTGTCCTGAGAGACTTAGAGCTGTTTTTT.

This chain uses TRBV3-1 (or the pseudogene TRBV3-2) with TRBJ1-6, with TRBD1 matching over 8 bases. The CDR3 extends over 15 amino acids. Trimming cost V 5 bases and J 5 bases; bases outside gene matches: 5. CDR1 LGHDT and CDR2 YNNKEL come from the germline V gene (reference sequence). CDR3 DNA: TGTGCCAGCAGCTACCGACAGGGGCATAATTCACCCCTCCACTTT. This sequence encodes CASSYRQGHNSPLHF.

This clone has a single count. The V gene is TRBV10-3, the J gene TRBJ2-5, with D unclear. This CDR3 contains 14 residues. V was trimmed by 0 bases and J by 3 bases, leaving 8 bases between them. Per germline, CDR1 ENHRY and CDR2 SYGVKD. The CDR3 DNA is TGTGCCATCAGTGAGTCGCCGGAAAAAGAGACCCAGTACTTC. Encoded protein: CAISESPEKETQYF.

V and J are TRBV19 and TRBJ1-1; D perhaps matches TRBD1 (5 bases). The length of the CDR3 is 14 residues. Trimming removed 3 bases from V and 3 bases from J, with 11 bases in between. Germline CDR1 LNHDA, CDR2 SQIVND (reference sequence). DNA for the CDR3: TGTGCCAGTAGTATTAGGAACAGGTACACTGAAGCTTTCTTT. Protein: CASSIRNRYTEAFF.

The rearrangement joins TRBV14 to TRBJ2-3, with TRBD2 matching over 9 bases. V was clipped by 7 bases and J by 0 bases; unmatched bases: 5. The germline gives CDR1 SGHDN, CDR2 FVKESK. The CDR3 loop spans 15 amino acids. CDR3 residues: CASKLAGSSTDTQYF. Here the CDR3 DNA reads TGTGCCAGCAAACTAGCGGGTTCTAGCACAGATACGCAGTATTTT.

The V call is TRBV27, the J call TRBJ1-2, with D possibly TRBD1 on 6 matching bases. From germline, CDR1 is MNHEY and CDR2 SMNVEV (reference sequence). This CDR3 has 14 amino acids. Deletions cut 5 bases from V and 2 bases from J, with 12 bases between. CDR3 sequence: CASSPTQGNYGYTF. CDR3 coding DNA: TGTGCCAGCAGTCCAACACAGGGAAACTATGGCTACACCTTC.

This chain uses TRBV5-4 with TRBJ1-5; weak D call: TRBD1 (5 bases). Trimming removed 3 bases at V and 2 bases at J, with 9 bases between. This CDR3 is 14 amino acids long. Germline V gives CDR1 SGHNT, CDR2 YYREEE (reference sequence). The CDR3 loop reads CASSSGLGNQPQHF. The CDR3 nucleotides are TGTGCCAGCAGCTCAGGGCTGGGCAATCAGCCCCAGCATTTT.